This TCR beta chain was captured in a study of T cells after yellow fever vaccination. Study context: Some fractions had low cell numbers, and these were prepared with SMART-Seq v4 Ultra Low Input. Study-wide points: It was the secondary response that reached its peak faster, day 5 versus 15, but it was weaker.

Concerning this clonotype: Its antigen is currently unknown.

5'RACE template switching added a universal primer site and UMIs to TCR cDNA. TCRdb used MiXCR to reprocess the 5' RACE reads, holding one entry per CDR3 protein. The repertoire has a few hundred thousand distinct CDR3 sequences, 2.5% to 3.5% of them found once; the top ten carry around 3%. The germline gives CDR1 SGHDT, CDR2 YYEEEE. The length of the CDR3 is 15 residues. J lost 5 bases, V lost 2 bases, and 9 bases had no gene match. This material consisted of CD4+ T cells sorted from PBMCs, taken 10 days after the yellow fever booster vaccination. This TCR came from a man aged 18-30 years who received the YFV17D yellow fever vaccine. The J gene is TRBJ1-1, the V gene TRBV5-6, with 7 bases lining up with TRBD1. CDR3: CASSLKGAIRTEAFF. The CDR3 nucleotides read TGTGCCAGCAGCTTAAAGGGGGCGATTAGGACTGAAGCTTTCTTT.